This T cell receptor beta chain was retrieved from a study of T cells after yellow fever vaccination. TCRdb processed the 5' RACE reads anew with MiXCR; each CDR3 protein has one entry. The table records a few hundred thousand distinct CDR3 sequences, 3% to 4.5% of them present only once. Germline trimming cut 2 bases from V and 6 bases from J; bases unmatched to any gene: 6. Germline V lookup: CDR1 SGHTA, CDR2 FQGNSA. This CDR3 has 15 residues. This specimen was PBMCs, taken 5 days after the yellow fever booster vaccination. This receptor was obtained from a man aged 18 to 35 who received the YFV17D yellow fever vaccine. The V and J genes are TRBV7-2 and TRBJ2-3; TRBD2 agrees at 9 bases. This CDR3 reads CASSLRRGGWDTQYF. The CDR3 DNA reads TGTGCCAGCAGCTTAAGGCGGGGGGGATGGGATACGCAGTATTTT.